This T cell receptor (beta chain) was observed in a study of PD-1 and CTLA-4 blockade in melanoma. The table came from immunoSEQ multiplex PCR; TCRdb's copy has only in-frame clones and leaves some out. This table has around 29,000 clones, approximately 88% appearing once. Germline values: CDR1 WNHNN, CDR2 SYGVQD (reference sequence). Deletions cut 0 bases from V and 4 bases from J, with 12 bases between. CDR3 length equals 15 residues. The J gene is TRBJ2-5, the V gene TRBV10-1; no clear D. The clonotype originates from a human donor with melanoma. Sequenced here: CD8+ T cells from peripheral blood, sampled before anti-PD-1 treatment. CDR3 region: CASSESEGPGETQYF. CDR3 nucleotide sequence: TGCGCCAGCAGTGAGTCAGAAGGTCCCGGAGAGACCCAGTACTTC.